This TCR beta chain was recorded in a study of Tregs in tolerant kidney transplant recipients (dated by TCRdb to between 2017 and 2020). Broadly, across the study: Transplants used related donors with nonmyeloablative bone marrow transplantation; mixed chimerism was transient in the human trials. TCRbeta sequencing was used in the study to identify donor-specific regulatory T cells before combined kidney and bone marrow transplantation, and the identified cells were then tracked after transplant. General study outcomes and caveats: PCR primers changed over time for some patients, so nucleotide-level comparison across those patients' samples was not possible. Biological reproducibility was not examined directly, but technical replication error appeared to be minimal. Expanding Tregs with activated donor B cells appeared to identify the most biologically relevant and donor-specific TCRbeta repertoire. The study was limited by small patient numbers, and the findings need validation in larger populations and under other immunosuppression protocols. In tolerant patients, donor-specific Tregs expanded more than Tregs overall, which suggests antigen-driven rather than nonspecific expansion.

Notes on this clone: Its antigen target is currently unknown. Per-base quality was not reported, and no clone a single base away is much larger than it.

The CDR3 sequence holds 13 residues, the cysteine and phenylalanine included. Left in the record is the CDR3 DNA by itself, 39 bases read in frame from the first base. V loses 3 bases, J loses 5 bases, and the germline ends lie 11 bases apart. Taken from the germline V gene, the CDR1 and CDR2 loops are KGHSH and LQKENI. The time point label here, explained by the study, means: blood sample drawn before combined kidney and bone marrow transplant. Thawed PBMCs were FACS-sorted into unstimulated Tregs (CD4+CD25+CD127-), CD4+ non-Tregs (CD4+CD25-), CD4 cells and CD8 cells. Several combined kidney and bone marrow transplant recipients from the ITN036ST trial were included as patients, and samples were available only from these trial subjects. Healthy control blood was processed to PBMCs with a Ficoll density gradient and then cryopreserved, whereas patient PBMCs were collected both before and after transplant.

Genomic DNA was extracted from sorted cells with the QIAGEN DNeasy Blood and Tissue Kit for TCRbeta CDR3 sequencing. High-throughput TCRbeta CDR3 sequencing was carried out commercially through immunoSEQ, with PCR amplification with bias correction and internal controls included. From the authors' description of their analysis: Unique productive TCRbeta sequences were defined by CDR3 nucleotide sequence when primers matched and otherwise by CDR3 amino acid sequence together with Vbeta and Jbeta genes. As a correction for sorting error, sequences shared between sorted populations at a frequency ratio of 2:1 or less were discarded, and the remaining shared sequences were assigned to the higher population. Donor-reactive sequences were defined as at least 5-fold expanded in CFSE-low cells versus unstimulated cells, with frequency of at least 0.01% in CFSE-low cells. Jensen-Shannon divergence, calculated on the top 100 TCRbeta sequences ranked by frequency, was used to quantify repertoire divergence. For samples with multiple sequencing runs, sorting error was corrected separately for each run before the runs were pooled. The immuneACCESS repertoire file appears here via TCRdb, limited to in-frame rearrangements. These files lack a portion of the clones; in checked studies, under half of the deficit traces to unresolved V genes, and the cause of the others is not known. The V and J calls and clone size come from that table; D and trimming were worked out from the DNA. The table for this sample lists fewer than 100,000 clones; 80% to 95% of them were counted only once. 0.46% of the sample goes to the ten largest clones.

The sequence came from a human donor who received a combined kidney and bone marrow transplant. This sequence uses TRBV18 and TRBJ2-7; the D segment could be TRBD2, given 5 matching bases. Here the sequenced sample was CD4+ T cells from blood, taken before the transplant. The CDR3 region reads CASSPGFGNEQYF. The DNA sequence is TGTGCCAGCTCACCCGGGTTCGGGAACGAGCAGTACTTC.